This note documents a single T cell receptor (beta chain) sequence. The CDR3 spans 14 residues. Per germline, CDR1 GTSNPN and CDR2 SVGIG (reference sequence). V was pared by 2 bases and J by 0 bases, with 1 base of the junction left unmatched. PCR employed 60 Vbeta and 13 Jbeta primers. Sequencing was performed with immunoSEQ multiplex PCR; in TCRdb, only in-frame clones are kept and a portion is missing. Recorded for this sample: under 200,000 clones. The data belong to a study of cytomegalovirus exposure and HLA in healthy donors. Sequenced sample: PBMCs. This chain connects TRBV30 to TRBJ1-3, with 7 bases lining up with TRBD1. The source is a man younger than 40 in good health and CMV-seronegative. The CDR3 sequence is CAWSSGGSGNTIYF. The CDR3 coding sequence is TGTGCCTGGAGTTCAGGGGGCTCTGGAAACACCATATATTTT.